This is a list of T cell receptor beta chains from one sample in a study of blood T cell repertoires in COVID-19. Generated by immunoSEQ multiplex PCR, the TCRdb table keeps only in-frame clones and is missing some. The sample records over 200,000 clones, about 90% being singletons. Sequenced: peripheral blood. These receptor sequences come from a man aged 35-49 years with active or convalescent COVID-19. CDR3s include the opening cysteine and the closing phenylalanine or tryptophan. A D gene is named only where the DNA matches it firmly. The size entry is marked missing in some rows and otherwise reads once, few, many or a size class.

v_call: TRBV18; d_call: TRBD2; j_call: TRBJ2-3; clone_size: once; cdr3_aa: CASPGLGGRTDTQYF; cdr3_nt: TGTGCCAGCCCCGGACTGGGAGGGCGCACAGATACGCAGTATTTT
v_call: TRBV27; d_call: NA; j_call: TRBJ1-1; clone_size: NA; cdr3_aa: CASSLLSGIQAFF; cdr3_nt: TGTGCCAGCAGTTTATTATCCGGGATCCAAGCTTTCTTT
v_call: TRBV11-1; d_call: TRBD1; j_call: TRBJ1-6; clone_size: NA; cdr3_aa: CASSRLTGGDNSPLHF; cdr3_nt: TGTGCCAGCAGCCGATTGACAGGGGGAGATAATTCACCCCTCCACTTT
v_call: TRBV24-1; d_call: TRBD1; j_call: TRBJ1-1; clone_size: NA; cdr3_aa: CATSEPTGGAFF; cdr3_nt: TGTGCCACCAGTGAACCGACAGGGGGAGCTTTCTTT
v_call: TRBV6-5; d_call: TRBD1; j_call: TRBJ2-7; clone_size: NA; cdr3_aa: CASSTLQGADF; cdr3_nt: TGTGCCAGCAGTACTTTACAGGGGGCCGACTTC
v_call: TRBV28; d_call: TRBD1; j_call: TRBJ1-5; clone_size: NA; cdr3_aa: CASKNTGDQPQHF; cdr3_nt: TGTGCCAGCAAGAATACAGGGGATCAGCCCCAGCATTTT
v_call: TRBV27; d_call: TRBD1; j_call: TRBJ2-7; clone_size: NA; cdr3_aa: CASRRGQGALSYEQYF; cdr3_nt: TGTGCCAGCAGGAGGGGACAGGGAGCGCTTTCCTACGAGCAGTACTTC
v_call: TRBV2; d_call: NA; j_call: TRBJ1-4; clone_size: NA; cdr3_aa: CASSPGELGLSAFF; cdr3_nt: TGTGCCAGCAGCCCTGGAGAATTGGGGCTCTCCGCGTTTTTT
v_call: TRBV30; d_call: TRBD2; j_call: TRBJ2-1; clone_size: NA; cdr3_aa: CAWSVLILSSGRWSPYNEQFF; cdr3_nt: TGTGCCTGGAGTGTATTAATTTTGTCTAGCGGGAGATGGAGCCCCTACAATGAGCAGTTCTTC
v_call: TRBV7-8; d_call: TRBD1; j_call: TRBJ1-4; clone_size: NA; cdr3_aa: CASSLAGQGIWEKLFF; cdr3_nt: TGTGCCAGCAGCTTAGCGGGACAGGGGATCTGGGAAAAACTGTTTTTT
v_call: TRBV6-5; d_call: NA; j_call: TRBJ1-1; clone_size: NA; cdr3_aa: CASRATRYTEAFF; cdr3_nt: TGTGCCAGCAGGGCGACTCGATACACTGAAGCTTTCTTT
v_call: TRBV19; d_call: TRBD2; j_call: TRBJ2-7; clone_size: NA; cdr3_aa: CASSQHGTSNYEQYF; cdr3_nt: TGTGCCAGTAGCCAACATGGGACTAGCAACTACGAGCAGTACTTC
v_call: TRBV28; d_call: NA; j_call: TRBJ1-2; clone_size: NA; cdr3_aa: CASRPDRIDGYTF; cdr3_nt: TGTGCCAGCAGACCCGACAGAATAGATGGCTACACCTTC
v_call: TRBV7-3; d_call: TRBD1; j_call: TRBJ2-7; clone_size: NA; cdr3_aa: CASSWGQGSYEQYF; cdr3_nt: TGTGCCAGCAGCTGGGGACAGGGCTCCTACGAGCAGTACTTC